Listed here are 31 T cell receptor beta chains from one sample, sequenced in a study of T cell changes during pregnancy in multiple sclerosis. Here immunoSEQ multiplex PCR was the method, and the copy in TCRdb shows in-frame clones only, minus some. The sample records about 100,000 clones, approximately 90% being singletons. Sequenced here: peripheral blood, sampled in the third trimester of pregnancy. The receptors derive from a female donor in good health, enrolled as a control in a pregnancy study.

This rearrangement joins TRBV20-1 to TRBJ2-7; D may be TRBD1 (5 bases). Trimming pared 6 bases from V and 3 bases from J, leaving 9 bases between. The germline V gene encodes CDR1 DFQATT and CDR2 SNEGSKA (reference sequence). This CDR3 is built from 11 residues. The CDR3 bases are TGCAGTGCCCGAGGACACTACGAGCAGTACTTC. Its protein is CSARGHYEQYF.

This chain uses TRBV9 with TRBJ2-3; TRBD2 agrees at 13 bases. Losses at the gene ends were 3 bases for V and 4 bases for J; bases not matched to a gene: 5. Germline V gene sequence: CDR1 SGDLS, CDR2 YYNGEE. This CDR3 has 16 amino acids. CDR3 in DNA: TGTGCCAGCAGCGGGACTAGCGGGGGTATAGCAGATACGCAGTATTTT. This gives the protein CASSGTSGGIADTQYF.

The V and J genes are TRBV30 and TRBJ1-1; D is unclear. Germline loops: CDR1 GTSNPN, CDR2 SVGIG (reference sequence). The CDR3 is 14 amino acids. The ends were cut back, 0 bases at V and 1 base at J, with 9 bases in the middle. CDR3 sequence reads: CAWSVTVKNTEAFF. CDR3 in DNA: TGTGCCTGGAGTGTAACGGTAAAGAACACTGAAGCTTTCTTT.

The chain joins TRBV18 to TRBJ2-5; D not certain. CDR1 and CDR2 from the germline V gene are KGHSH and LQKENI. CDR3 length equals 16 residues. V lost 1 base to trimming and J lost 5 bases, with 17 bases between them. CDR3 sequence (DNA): TGTGCCAGCTCACCACGAGAAGCGTTTGGTGGGGAGACCCAGTACTTC. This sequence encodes CASSPREAFGGETQYF.

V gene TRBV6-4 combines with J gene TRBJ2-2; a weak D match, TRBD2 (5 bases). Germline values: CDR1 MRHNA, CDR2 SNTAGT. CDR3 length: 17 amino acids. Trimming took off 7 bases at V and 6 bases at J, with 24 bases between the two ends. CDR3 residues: CASKGTEATEGSGELFF. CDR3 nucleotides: TGTGCCAGCAAAGGAACGGAGGCAACGGAAGGGTCCGGGGAGCTGTTTTTT.

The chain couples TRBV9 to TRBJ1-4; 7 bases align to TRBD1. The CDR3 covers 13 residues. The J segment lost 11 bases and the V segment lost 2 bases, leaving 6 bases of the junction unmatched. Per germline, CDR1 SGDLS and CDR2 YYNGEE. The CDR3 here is CASSVARDSKLFF. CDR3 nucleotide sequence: TGTGCCAGCAGCGTCGCCCGGGACAGCAAACTGTTTTTT.

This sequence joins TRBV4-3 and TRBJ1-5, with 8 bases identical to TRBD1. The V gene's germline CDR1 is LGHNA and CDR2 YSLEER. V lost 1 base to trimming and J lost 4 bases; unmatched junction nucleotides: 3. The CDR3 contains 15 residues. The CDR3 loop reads CASSQGTGSNQPQHF. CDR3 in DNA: TGCGCCAGCAGCCAAGGGACAGGGAGTAATCAGCCCCAGCATTTT.

CDR3 coding DNA: TGTGCCAGCAGCTTGGGGACAGGGACATACAACTATGGCTACACCTTC. It codes for CASSLGTGTYNYGYTF. V gene TRBV5-6 combines with J gene TRBJ1-2; 8 bases are a match to TRBD1. Germline loops: CDR1 SGHDT, CDR2 YYEEEE. The length of the CDR3 is 16 residues. J was trimmed by 2 bases and V by 0 bases; bases with no gene match: 6.

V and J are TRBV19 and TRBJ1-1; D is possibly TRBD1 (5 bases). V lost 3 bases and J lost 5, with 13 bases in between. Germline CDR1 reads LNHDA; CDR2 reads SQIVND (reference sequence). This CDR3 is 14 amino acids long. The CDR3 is CASSMGGTRTEAFF. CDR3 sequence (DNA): TGTGCCAGTAGTATGGGCGGGACCAGGACTGAAGCTTTCTTT.

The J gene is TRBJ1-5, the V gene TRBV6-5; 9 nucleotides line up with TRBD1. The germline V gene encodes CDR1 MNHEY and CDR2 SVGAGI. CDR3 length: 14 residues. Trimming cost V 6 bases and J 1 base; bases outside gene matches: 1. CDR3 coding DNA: TGTGCCAGCAGGACAGGGGGAAGCAATCAGCCCCAGCATTTT. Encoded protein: CASRTGGSNQPQHF.

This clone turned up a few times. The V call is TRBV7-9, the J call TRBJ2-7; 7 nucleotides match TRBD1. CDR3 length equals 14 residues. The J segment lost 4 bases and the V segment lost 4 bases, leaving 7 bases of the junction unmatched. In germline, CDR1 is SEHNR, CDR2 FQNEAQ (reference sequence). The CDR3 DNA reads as TGTGCCAGCAGCTCCCCGGGACAGCCTTACGAGCAGTACTTC. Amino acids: CASSSPGQPYEQYF.

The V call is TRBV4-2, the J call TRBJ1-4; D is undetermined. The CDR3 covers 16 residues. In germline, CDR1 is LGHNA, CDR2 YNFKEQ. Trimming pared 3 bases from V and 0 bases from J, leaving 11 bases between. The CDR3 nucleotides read TGTGCCAGCAGCCACCTTGAGGCTGCAACTAATGAAAAACTGTTTTTT. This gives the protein CASSHLEAATNEKLFF.

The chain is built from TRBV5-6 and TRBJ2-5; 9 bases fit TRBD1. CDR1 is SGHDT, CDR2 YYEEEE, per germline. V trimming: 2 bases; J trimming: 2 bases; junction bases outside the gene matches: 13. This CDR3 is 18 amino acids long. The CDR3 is CASSLFVLRTGEQETQYF. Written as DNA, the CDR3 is TGTGCCAGCAGCTTATTTGTCCTTAGGACAGGGGAACAAGAGACCCAGTACTTC.

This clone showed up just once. CDR3 in DNA: TGTGCCAGCAGCTTAGGGACAGAAGAGACCCAGTACTTC. It yields the protein CASSLGTEETQYF. The chain recombines TRBV5-4 with TRBJ2-5; 7 nucleotides match TRBD1. CDR1 and CDR2 (germline): SGHNT, YYREEE (reference sequence). The CDR3 has 13 residues. The J segment lost 3 bases and the V segment lost 2 bases, leaving 1 base of the junction unmatched.

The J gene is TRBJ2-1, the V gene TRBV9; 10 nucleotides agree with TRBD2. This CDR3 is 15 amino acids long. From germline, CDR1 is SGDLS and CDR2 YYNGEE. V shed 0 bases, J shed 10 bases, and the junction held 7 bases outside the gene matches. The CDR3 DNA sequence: TGTGCCAGCAGCGTAGCTCCACTAGCGGGGAACGAGCAGTTCTTC. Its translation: CASSVAPLAGNEQFF. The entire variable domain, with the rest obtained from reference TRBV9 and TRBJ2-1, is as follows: DSGVTQTPKHLITATGQRVTLRCSPRSGDLSVYWYQQSLDQGLQFLIQYYNGEERAKGNILERFSAQQFPDLHSELNLSSLELGDSALYFCASSVAPLAGNEQFFGPGTRLTVL.

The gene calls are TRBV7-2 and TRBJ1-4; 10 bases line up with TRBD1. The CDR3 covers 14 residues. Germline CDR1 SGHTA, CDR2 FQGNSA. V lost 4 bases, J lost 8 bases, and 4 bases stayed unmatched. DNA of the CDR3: TGTGCCAGCAGCTCCGGGACAGGGGCCGAAAAACTGTTTTTT. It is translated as CASSSGTGAEKLFF.

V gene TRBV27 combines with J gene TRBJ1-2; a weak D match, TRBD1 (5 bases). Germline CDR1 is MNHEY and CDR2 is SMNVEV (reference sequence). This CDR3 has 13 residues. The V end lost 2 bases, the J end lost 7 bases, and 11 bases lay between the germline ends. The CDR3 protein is CASSLRTGGGYTF. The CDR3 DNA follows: TGTGCCAGCAGTTTACGCACCGGGGGTGGCTACACCTTC.

CDR3 nucleotide sequence: TGTGCCAGCAGCTTAGCGGGCTCCACCTACGAGCAGTACTTC. Translating it yields CASSLAGSTYEQYF. J is TRBJ2-7 and V is TRBV7-9; no clear D gene. Germline V gene sequence: CDR1 SEHNR, CDR2 FQNEAQ (reference sequence). CDR3 length: 14 residues. Trimming removed 0 bases from V and 2 bases from J, with 8 bases in between. The variable domain in full, with the rest retrieved from reference TRBV7-9 and TRBJ2-7, is DTGVSQNPRHKITKRGQNVTFRCDPISEHNRLYWYRQTLGQGPEFLTYFQNEAQLEKSRLLSDRFSAERPKGSFSTLEIQRTEQGDSAMYLCASSLAGSTYEQYFGPGTRLTVT.

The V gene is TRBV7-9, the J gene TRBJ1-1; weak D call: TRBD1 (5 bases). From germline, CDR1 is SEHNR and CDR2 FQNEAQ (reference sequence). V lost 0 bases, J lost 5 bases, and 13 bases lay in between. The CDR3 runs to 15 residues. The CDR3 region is CASSLAQGGWTEAFF. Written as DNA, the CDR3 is TGTGCCAGCAGCTTAGCGCAGGGTGGATGGACTGAAGCTTTCTTT.

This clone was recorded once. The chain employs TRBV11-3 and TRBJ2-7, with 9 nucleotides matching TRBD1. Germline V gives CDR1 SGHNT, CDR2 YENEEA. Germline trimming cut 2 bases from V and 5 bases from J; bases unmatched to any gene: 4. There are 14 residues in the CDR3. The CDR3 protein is CASSLRQGGDEQYF. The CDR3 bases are TGTGCCAGCAGCTTAAGACAGGGGGGAGACGAGCAGTACTTC. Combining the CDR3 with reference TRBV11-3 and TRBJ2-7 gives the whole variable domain EAGVVQSPRYKIIEKKQPVAFWCNPISGHNTLYWYLQNLGQGPELLIRYENEEAVDDSQLPKDRFSAERLKGVDSTLKIQPAELGDSAVYLCASSLRQGGDEQYFGPGTRLTVT.

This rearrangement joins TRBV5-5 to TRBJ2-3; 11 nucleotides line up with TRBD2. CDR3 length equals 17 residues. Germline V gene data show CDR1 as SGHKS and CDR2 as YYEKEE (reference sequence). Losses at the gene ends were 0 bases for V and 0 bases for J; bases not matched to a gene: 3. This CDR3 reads CASSLVAGGKSTDTQYF. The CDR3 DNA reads TGTGCCAGCAGCTTGGTAGCGGGGGGGAAGAGCACAGATACGCAGTATTTT.

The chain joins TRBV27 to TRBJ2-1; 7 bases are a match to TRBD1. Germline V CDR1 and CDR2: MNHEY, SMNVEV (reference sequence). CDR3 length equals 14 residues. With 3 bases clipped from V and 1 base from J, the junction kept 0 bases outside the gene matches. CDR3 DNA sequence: TGTGCCAGCAGTTTGACAGGGTCCTACAATGAGCAGTTCTTC. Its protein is CASSLTGSYNEQFF.

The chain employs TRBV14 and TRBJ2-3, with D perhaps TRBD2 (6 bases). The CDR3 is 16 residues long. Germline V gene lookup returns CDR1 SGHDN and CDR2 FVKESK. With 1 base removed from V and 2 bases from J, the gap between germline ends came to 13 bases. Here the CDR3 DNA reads TGTGCCAGCAGCCAAGGAGGGCGGGGCCTCACAGATACGCAGTATTTT. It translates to CASSQGGRGLTDTQYF.

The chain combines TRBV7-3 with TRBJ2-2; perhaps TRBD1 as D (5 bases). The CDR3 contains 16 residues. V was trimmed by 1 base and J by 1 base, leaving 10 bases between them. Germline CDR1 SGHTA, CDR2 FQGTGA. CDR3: CASSLRAGQNTGELFF. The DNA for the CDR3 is TGTGCCAGCAGCTTAAGAGCAGGGCAGAACACCGGGGAGCTGTTTTTT.

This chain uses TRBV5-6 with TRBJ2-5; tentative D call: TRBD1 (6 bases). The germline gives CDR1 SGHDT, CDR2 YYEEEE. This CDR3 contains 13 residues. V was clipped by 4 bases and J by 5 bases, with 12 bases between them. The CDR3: CASSPTGSETQYF. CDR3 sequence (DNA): TGTGCCAGCAGCCCTACAGGGTCGGAGACCCAGTACTTC.

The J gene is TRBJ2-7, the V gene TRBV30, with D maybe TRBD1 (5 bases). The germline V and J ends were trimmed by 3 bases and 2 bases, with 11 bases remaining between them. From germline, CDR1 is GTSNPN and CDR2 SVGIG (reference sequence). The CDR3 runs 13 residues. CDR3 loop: CAWRVGRAYEQYF. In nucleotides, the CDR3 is TGTGCCTGGAGGGTAGGCAGGGCCTACGAGCAGTACTTC.

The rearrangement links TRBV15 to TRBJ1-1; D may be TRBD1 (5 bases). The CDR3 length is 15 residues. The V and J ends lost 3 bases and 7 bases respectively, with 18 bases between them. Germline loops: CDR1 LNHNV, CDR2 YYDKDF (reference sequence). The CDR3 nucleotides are TGTGCCACCAGCAGTCAAAGGGGAAGTGGATTTGAAGCTTTCTTT. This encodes CATSSQRGSGFEAFF.

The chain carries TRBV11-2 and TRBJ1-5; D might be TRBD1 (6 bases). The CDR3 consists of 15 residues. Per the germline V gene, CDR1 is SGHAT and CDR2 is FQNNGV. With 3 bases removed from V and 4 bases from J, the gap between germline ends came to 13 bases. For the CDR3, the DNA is TGTGCCAGCAGCTTTGAGGGACACTTGAATCAGCCCCAGCATTTT. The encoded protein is CASSFEGHLNQPQHF. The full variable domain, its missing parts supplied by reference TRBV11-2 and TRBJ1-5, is EAGVAQSPRYKIIEKRQSVAFWCNPISGHATLYWYQQILGQGPKLLIQFQNNGVVDDSQLPKDRFSAERLKGVDSTLKIQPAKLEDSAVYLCASSFEGHLNQPQHFGDGTRLSIL.

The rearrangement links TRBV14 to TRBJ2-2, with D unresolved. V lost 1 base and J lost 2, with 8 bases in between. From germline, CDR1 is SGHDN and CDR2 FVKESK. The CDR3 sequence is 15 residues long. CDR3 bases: TGTGCCAGCAGCCAAGTGCTAACTAACACCGGGGAGCTGTTTTTT. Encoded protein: CASSQVLTNTGELFF.

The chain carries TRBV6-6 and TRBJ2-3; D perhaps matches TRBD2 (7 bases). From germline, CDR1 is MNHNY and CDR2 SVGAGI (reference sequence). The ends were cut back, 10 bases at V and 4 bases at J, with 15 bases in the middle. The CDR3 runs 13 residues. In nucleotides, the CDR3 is TGTGCCACGAAGACGGGGGGCGCAGATACGCAGTATTTT. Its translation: CATKTGGADTQYF.

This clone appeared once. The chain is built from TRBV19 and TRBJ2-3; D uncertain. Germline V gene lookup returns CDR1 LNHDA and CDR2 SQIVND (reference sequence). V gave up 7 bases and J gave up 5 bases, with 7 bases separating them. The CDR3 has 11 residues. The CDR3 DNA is TGTGCCAGTACCGAGCGAGATACGCAGTATTTT. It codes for CASTERDTQYF.